This TCR beta chain was identified in a study of cytomegalovirus exposure and HLA in healthy donors. Study details: From HLA-typed donors, an early data release held around 85 million unique TCRs. Points from the study as a whole: Cytomegalovirus-associated TCR beta chains were listed, numbering 150 to 200. In presence/absence analyses, roughly uniform sequencing depth across donors was assumed.

Both 60 Vbeta primers and 13 Jbeta primers went into the PCR. This table comes from immunoSEQ multiplex PCR, and its TCRdb copy is limited to in-frame clones, with some not included. This table holds about 130,000 clones, about a sixth found once. This clone appeared a few times. Its specificity is not known. The CDR3 is 14 residues long. Germline values: CDR1 SGHAT, CDR2 FQNNGV. V lost 8 bases to trimming and J lost 7 bases; unmatched junction nucleotides: 11. Material: PBMCs. The chain recombines TRBV11-2 with TRBJ2-1, with 7 bases lining up with TRBD1. The sequence came from a female donor in good health and CMV-seropositive. This chain's CDR3 is CASGPGQKRNEQFF. CDR3 nucleotide sequence: TGTGCCAGCGGACCGGGACAGAAAAGGAATGAGCAGTTCTTC.